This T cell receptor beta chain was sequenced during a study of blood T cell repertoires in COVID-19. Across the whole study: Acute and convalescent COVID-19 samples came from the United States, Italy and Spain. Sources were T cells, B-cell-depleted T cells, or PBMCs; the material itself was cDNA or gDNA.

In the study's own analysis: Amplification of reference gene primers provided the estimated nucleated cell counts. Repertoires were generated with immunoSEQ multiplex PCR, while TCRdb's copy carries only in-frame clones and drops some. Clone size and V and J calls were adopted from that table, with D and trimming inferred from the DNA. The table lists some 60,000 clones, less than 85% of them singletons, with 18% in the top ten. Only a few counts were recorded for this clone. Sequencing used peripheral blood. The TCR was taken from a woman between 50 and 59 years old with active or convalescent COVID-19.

The CDR3 loop is CASSTTGVPNNEQFF. CDR3 DNA: TGTGCCAGCAGCACAACGGGAGTCCCTAACAATGAGCAGTTCTTC. V is TRBV9 and J is TRBJ2-1, with a possible D match to TRBD2 (6 bases). The V gene's germline CDR1 is SGDLS and CDR2 YYNGEE. The V end was cut by 4 bases, the J end by 5 bases, with 16 bases between. The CDR3 spans 15 residues.